This TCR beta chain stems from a study of T cell repertoires in cytomegalovirus infection. Study results and limitations: Dominating the ex vivo response were TCR beta clonotypes that were CMV-specific and HLA-C-restricted.

TCRdb reprocessed the reads via MiXCR and lists one record per CDR3 protein. The sample carries some 350,000 distinct CDR3 sequences, approximately 32% recorded once. CDR3 size: 19 residues. V lost 0 bases to trimming and J lost 8 bases; unmatched junction nucleotides: 12. With respect to this clonotype: What it recognizes is unknown.

This sequence joins TRBV23-1 and TRBJ2-1; TRBD2 aligns across 14 bases. TRBV23-1 is reported as an ORF; its role is uncertain. Source: cultured PBMCs, taken from culture after CMV antigen stimulation. The sequence was collected from a human donor in good health (CMV status not recorded). Some clones in this sample may be carry-over from other donors' samples. CDR3 loop: CASSQSTGTSGRRWDEQFF. Written as DNA, the CDR3 is TGCGCCAGCAGTCAATCCACTGGGACTAGCGGGAGAAGGTGGGATGAGCAGTTCTTC.